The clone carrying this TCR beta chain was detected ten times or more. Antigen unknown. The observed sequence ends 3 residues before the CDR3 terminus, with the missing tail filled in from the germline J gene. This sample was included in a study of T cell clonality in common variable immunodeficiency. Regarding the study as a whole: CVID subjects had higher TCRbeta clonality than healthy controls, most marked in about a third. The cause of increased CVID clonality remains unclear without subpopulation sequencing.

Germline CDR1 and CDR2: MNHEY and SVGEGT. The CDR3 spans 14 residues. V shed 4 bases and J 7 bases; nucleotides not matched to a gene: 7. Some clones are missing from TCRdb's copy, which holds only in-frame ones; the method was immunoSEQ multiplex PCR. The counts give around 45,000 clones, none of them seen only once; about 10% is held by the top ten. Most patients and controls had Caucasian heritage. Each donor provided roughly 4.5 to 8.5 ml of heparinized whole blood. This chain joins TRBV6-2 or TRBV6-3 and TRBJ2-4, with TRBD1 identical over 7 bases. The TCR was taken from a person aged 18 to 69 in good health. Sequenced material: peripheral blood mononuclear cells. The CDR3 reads CASSLIDRENIQYF. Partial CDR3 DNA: TGTGCCAGCAGTTTAATCGACAGGGAGAACATT.